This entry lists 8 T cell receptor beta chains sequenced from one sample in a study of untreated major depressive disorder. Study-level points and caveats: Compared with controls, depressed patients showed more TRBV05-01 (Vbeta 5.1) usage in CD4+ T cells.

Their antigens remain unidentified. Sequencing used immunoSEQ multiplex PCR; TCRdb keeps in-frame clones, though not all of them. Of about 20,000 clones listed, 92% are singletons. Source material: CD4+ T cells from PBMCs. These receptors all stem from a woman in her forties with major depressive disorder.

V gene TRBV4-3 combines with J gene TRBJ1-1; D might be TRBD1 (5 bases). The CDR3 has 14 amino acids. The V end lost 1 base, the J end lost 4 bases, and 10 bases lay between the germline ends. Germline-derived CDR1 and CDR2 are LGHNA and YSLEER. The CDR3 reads CASSQAAGPTEAFF. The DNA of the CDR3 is TGCGCCAGCAGCCAAGCGGCAGGGCCCACTGAAGCTTTCTTT.

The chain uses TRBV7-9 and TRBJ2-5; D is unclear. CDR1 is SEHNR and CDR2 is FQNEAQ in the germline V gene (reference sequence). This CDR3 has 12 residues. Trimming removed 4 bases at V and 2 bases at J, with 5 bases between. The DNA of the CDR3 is TGTGCCAGCAGCTCCGTTCAAGAGACCCAGTACTTC. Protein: CASSSVQETQYF.

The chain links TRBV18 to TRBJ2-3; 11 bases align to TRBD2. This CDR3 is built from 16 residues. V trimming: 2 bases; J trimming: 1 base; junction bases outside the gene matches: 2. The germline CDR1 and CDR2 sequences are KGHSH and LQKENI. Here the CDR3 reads CASSPTGLAGTDTQYF. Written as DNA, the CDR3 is TGTGCCAGCTCACCAACGGGACTAGCGGGCACAGATACGCAGTATTTT.

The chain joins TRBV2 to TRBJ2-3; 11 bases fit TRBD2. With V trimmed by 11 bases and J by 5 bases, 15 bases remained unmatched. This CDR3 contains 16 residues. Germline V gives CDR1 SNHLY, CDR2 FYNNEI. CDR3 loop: CAGHSLAGGPGDTQYF. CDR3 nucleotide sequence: TGTGCCGGCCACAGTTTAGCGGGGGGGCCGGGAGATACGCAGTATTTT.

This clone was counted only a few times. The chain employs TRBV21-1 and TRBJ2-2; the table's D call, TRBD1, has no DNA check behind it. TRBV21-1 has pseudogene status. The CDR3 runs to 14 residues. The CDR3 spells CASSKVDSTGELFF. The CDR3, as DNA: TGTGCCAGCAGCAAAGTTGACAGCACCGGGGAGCTGTTTTTT.

CDR3 coding DNA: TGTGCCAGCAGCTTAGATGGTGTTAGTCAGCCCCAGCATTTT. Protein sequence: CASSLDGVSQPQHF. The chain recombines TRBV11-3 with TRBJ1-5; D is undetermined. CDR1 is SGHNT and CDR2 is YENEEA in the germline V gene. The CDR3 sequence is 14 residues long. V lost 0 bases and J lost 6, with 9 bases in between.

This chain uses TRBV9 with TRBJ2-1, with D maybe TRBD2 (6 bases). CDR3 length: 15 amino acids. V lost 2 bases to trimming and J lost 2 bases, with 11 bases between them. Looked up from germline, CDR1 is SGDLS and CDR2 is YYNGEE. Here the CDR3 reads CASSVDGGTYNEQFF. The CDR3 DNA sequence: TGTGCCAGCAGCGTTGACGGGGGTACCTACAATGAGCAGTTCTTC.

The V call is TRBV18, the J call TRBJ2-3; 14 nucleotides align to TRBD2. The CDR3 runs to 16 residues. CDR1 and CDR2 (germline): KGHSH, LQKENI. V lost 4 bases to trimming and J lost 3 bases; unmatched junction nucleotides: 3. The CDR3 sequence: CASSLGTSGRTDTQYF. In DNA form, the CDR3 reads TGTGCCAGCTCACTGGGGACTAGCGGGAGAACAGATACGCAGTATTTT.